This note documents a single T cell receptor beta chain sequence. Its antigen remains undetermined. Per-base qualities were not stored, and no clone one base away is much larger. Library preparation used PCR. TCRdb shows the sequencer as Illumina HiSeq 2500. Molecular barcoding was employed in the preparation of TCR libraries, with unique molecular identifiers being used to normalize TCRbeta repertoire quantification. In TCRdb, the public reads were trimmed at Q25 with fastp and aligned with MiXCR, with productive beta chains retained. When rows share a CDR3 protein, they turn into one entry using the most common DNA and genes. The sample yields some 140,000 distinct CDR3 sequences; roughly 10% were counted once. Jointly, the top ten make up 24% of the sample. The CDR3, from cysteine to phenylalanine, totals 16 residues. Of the read, only the CDR3 DNA is kept; its 48 bases are in frame from base 1. V is reduced by 9 bases and J by 1 base, leaving a spacing of 19 bases between them.

These data belong to a study of T-cell reconstitution after alpha-beta-depleted transplantation in children (dated by TCRdb to the mid-2010s). A note on the overall study: T-cell immune reconstitution after TCRalphabeta/CD19-depleted allogeneic hematopoietic cell transplantation in children was quantitatively tracked in the study by means of TCR repertoire profiling. What the research found in general, with its limitations: In some patients, the high TCRbeta diversity seen at day 60 was put down to recipient T cells and intrathymic progenitors that had survived conditioning. The frequencies of hyperexpanded clones fell over the following months, and after one year, T-cell counts and TCRbeta diversity were mostly attributed to newly produced T cells. The apparently early recovery of alphabetaT-cell counts about two months after transplant reportedly depended on only several hundred rapidly expanded clones that came from non-depleted graft cells.

The label giving this sample's treatment or condition can be read as: allogeneic hematopoietic cell transplantation with graft depleted of TCRalphabeta T cells and CD19 B cells. The transplant recipients were children given TCRalphabeta/CD19-depleted allogeneic hematopoietic cell grafts. The receptor was derived from a girl less than two years old who had a stem cell transplant for combined immunodeficiency, so the T cells may come from the graft donor. The source was PBMCs, mostly from graft donor cells, collected 180 days after TCRalphabeta/CD19-depleted stem cell transplant. This receptor chain uses TRBV12-3 or TRBV12-4 and TRBJ2-1, with no reliable assignment of the D segment. CDR3 sequence: CASSPPAILSYNEQFF. The nucleotide sequence reads as follows: TGTGCCAGTTCCCCTCCGGCCATCCTATCCTACAATGAGCAGTTCTTC.